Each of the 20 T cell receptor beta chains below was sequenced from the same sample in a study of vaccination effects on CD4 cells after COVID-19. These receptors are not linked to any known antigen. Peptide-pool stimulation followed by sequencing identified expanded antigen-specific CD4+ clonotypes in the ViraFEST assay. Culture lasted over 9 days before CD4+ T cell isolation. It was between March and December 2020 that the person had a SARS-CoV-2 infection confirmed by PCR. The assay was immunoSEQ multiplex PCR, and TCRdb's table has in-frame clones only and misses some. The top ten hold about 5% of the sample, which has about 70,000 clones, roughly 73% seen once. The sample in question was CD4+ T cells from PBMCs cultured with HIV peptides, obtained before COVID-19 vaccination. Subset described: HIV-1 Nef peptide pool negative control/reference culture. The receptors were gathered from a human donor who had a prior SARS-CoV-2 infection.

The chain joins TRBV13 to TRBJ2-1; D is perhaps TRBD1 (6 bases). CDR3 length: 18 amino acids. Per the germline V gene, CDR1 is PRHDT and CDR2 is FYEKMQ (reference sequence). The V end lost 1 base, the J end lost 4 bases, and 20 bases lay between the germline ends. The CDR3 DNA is TGTGCCAGCAGCTTAGATGTACGCTCAGGGGACGATTACAATGAGCAGTTCTTC. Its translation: CASSLDVRSGDDYNEQFF.

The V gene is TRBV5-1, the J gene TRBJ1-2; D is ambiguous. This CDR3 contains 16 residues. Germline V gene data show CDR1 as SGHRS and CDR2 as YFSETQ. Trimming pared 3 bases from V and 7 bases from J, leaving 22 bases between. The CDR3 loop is CASSSGQDPLVGGYTF. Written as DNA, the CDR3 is TGCGCCAGCAGCTCGGGCCAGGACCCCTTAGTTGGTGGCTACACCTTC. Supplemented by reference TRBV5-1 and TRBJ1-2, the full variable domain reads KAGVTQTPRYLIKTRGQQVTLSCSPISGHRSVSWYQQTPGQGLQFLFEYFSETQRNKGNFPGRFSGRQFSNSRSEMNVSTLELGDSALYLCASSSGQDPLVGGYTFGSGTRLTVV.

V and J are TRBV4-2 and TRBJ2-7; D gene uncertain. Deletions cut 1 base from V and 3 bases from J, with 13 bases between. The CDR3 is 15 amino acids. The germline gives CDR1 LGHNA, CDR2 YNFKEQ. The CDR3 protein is CASSQGRRRDYEQYF. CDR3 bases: TGTGCCAGCAGCCAAGGGCGGAGAAGGGACTACGAGCAGTACTTC.

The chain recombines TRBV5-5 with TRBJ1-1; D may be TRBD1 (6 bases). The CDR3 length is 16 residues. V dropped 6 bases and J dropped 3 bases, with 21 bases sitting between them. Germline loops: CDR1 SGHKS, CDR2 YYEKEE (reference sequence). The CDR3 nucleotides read TGTGCCAGCAACCACAGGGAAGGGGCTAGGGACACTGAAGCTTTCTTT. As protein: CASNHREGARDTEAFF.

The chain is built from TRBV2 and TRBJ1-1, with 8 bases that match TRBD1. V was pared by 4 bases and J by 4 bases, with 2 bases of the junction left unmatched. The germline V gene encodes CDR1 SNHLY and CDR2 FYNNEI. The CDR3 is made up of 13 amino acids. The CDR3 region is CASSGTGRTEAFF. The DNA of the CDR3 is TGTGCCAGCAGTGGGACAGGGCGCACTGAAGCTTTCTTT.

The CDR3 region has the DNA TGTGCCAGCAGCGTAGCCGCAGGGACAGGGTTGAGGAACACTGAAGCTTTCTTT. Its translation: CASSVAAGTGLRNTEAFF. This rearrangement joins TRBV9 to TRBJ1-1, with TRBD1 identical over 9 bases. The length of the CDR3 is 18 residues. Per the germline V gene, CDR1 is SGDLS and CDR2 is YYNGEE. With V trimmed by 0 bases and J by 1 base, 10 bases remained unmatched.

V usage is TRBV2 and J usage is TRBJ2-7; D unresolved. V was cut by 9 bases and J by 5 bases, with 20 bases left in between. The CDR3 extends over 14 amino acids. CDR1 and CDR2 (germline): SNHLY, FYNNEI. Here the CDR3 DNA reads TGTGCCAGTAGAAGGAGTCTCGGTACCCACGAGCAGTACTTC. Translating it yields CASRRSLGTHEQYF.

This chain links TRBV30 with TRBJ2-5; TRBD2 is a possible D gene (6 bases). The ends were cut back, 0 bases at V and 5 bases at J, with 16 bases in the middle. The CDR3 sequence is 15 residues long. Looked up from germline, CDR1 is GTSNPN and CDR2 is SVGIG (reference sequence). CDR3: CAWSVPSVGVETQYF. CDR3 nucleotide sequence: TGTGCCTGGAGTGTACCTAGCGTGGGCGTGGAGACCCAGTACTTC.

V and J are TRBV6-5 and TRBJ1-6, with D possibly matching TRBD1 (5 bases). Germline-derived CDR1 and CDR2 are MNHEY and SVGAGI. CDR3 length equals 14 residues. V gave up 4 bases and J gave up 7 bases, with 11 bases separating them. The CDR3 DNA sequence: TGTGCCAGCAGTTGGGGGACCGCCAATTCACCCCTCCACTTT. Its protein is CASSWGTANSPLHF.

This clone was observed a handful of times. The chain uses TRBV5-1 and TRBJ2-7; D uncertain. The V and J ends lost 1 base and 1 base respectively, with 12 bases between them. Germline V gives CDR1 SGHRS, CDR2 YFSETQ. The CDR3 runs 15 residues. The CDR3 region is CASSLSAGFSYEQYF. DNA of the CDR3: TGCGCCAGCAGCTTGTCGGCAGGATTTTCCTACGAGCAGTACTTC.

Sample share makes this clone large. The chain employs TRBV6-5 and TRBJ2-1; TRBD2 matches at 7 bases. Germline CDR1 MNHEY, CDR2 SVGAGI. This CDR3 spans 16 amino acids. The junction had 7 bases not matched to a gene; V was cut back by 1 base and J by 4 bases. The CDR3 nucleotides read TGTGCCAGCAGTTACTATTCCGGGACTAATTACAATGAGCAGTTCTTC. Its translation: CASSYYSGTNYNEQFF.

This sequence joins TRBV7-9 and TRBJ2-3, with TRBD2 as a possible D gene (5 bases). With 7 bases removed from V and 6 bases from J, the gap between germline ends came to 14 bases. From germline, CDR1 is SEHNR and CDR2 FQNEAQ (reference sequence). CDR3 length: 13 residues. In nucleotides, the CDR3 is TGTGCCAGCAACTTCGGAGGTTGGGATACGCAGTATTTT. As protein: CASNFGGWDTQYF.

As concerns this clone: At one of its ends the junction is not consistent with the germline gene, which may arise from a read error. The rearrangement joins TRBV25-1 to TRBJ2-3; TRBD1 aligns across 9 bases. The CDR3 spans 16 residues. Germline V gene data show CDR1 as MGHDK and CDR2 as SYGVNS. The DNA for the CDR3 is TGTGCCAGCAGTGAACCCACAGGGGGCGTAAAAGATGCGCAGTATTTT. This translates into CASSEPTGGVKDAQYF.

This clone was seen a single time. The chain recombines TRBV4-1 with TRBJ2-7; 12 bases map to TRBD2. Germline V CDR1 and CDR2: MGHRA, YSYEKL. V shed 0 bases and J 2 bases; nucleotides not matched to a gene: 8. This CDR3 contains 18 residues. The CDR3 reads CASSQDWGLAGVTYEQYF. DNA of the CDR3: TGCGCCAGCAGCCAAGATTGGGGACTAGCGGGCGTGACCTACGAGCAGTACTTC.

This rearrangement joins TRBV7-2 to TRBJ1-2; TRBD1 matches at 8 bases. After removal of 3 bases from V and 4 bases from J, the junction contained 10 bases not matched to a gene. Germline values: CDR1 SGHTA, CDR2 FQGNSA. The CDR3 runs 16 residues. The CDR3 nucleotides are TGTGCCAGCAGCTTCCCAACGGGACAGGCGGCCTATGGCTACACCTTC. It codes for CASSFPTGQAAYGYTF.

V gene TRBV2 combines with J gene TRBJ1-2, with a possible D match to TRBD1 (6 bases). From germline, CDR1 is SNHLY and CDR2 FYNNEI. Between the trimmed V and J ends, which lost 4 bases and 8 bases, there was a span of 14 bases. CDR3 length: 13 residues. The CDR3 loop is CASSGQGMGGYTF. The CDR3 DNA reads TGTGCCAGCAGTGGGCAGGGGATGGGCGGCTACACCTTC.

The CDR3 region is CASSSRWNSGGTDTQYF. In DNA, the CDR3 is TGTGCCAGCAGCTCGAGATGGAATAGCGGGGGAACAGATACGCAGTATTTT. The chain combines TRBV5-4 with TRBJ2-3; TRBD2 aligns across 9 bases. V shed 3 bases, J shed 3 bases, and the junction held 11 bases outside the gene matches. Germline-derived CDR1 and CDR2 are SGHNT and YYREEE (reference sequence). This CDR3 comprises 17 residues.

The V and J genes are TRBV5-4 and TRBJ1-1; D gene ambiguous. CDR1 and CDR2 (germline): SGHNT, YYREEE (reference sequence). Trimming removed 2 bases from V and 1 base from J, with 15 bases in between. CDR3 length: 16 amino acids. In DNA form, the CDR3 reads TGTGCCAGCAGCTTCCCGTCATGGCAGAAGAACACTGAAGCTTTCTTT. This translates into CASSFPSWQKNTEAFF.

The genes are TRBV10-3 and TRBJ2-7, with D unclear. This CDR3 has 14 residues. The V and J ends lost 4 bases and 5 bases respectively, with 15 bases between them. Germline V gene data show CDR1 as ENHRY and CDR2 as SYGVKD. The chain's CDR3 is CAISARNTGDEQYF. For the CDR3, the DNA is TGTGCCATCAGTGCCAGGAACACGGGCGACGAGCAGTACTTC.

The CDR3 region has the DNA TGTGCCAGTAGTTCCGCACTACTAGCGGGAGCTCAAGAGACCCAGTACTTC. This codes for CASSSALLAGAQETQYF. The gene calls are TRBV19 and TRBJ2-5; 11 bases are a match to TRBD2. V trimming: 5 bases; J trimming: 2 bases; junction bases outside the gene matches: 10. Germline V CDR1 and CDR2: LNHDA, SQIVND (reference sequence). The CDR3 consists of 17 residues.